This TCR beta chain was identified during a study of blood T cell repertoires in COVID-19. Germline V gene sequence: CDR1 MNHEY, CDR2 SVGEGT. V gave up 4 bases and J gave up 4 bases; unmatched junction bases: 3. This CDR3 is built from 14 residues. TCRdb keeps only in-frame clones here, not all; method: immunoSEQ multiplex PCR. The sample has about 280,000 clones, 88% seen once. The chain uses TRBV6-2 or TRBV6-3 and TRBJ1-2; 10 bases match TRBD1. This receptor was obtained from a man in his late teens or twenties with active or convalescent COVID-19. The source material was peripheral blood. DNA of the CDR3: TGTGCCAGCAGTTCGACAGGGGGCGGCTATGGCTACACCTTC. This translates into CASSSTGGGYGYTF.